This T cell receptor (beta chain) was captured by sequencing in a study of regulatory T cells in long-lasting Graves disease. This clonotype was seen ten or more times. Time point described: newly diagnosed GD, antithyroid drugs for less than 3 months. PBMC RNA was the source of the TCR library. Construction of the TCR beta libraries employed iRepertoire HTBI primers in conjunction with Arm-PCR of CDR3 regions. One entry per CDR3 protein, called by TCRdb with MiXCR from the multiplex PCR reads. The sample lists under 300,000 distinct CDR3 sequences, around 21% occurring once. The CDR3 loop spans 13 amino acids. V dropped 6 bases and J dropped 5; count of bases not matched to a gene: 6. CDR1 and CDR2 (germline): SGHTA, FQGNSA.

Source: peripheral blood mononuclear cells (PBMCs), taken at new diagnosis, from a patient treated with antithyroid drugs. This receptor was taken from a female donor with Graves disease. This chain links TRBV7-2 with TRBJ1-1, with 7 bases matching TRBD1. The CDR3 sequence is CASRRGLGTEAFF. CDR3 sequence (DNA): TGTGCCAGCAGGAGGGGGCTAGGGACTGAAGCTTTCTTT.